This T cell receptor (beta chain) was observed in a study of long-term antiretroviral therapy in people with HIV. Study-wide findings and caveats: The blood, collected between the mid-2000s and the late 2010s, was possibly taken under older ART regimens. Clones that expanded before ART (that is, prior to treatment) dominated the repertoire at all time points. With ART, diversity went up but was still lower than in transplant donor controls.

At the survey level, the v3.0 immunoSEQ assay was run. Clones were read by immunoSEQ multiplex PCR, and TCRdb kept only the in-frame ones, dropping some. The sample consists of 17,000 or so clones, roughly 72% of them appearing once. Concerning this clone: Its antigen is still unknown.

This TCR derives from a woman between 45 and 65 years old with HIV. This material consisted of unsorted PBMCs, taken approximately 2.5 years before starting antiretroviral therapy.

In nucleotides, the CDR3 is TGTGCCATCAGCCAGGGGGATGGAAACACCATATATTTT. Its translation: CAISQGDGNTIYF. This chain joins TRBV10-3 and TRBJ1-3; 7 bases map to TRBD1. Losses at the gene ends were 6 bases for V and 3 bases for J; bases not matched to a gene: 2. This CDR3 has 13 amino acids. Germline V gene sequence: CDR1 ENHRY, CDR2 SYGVKD.